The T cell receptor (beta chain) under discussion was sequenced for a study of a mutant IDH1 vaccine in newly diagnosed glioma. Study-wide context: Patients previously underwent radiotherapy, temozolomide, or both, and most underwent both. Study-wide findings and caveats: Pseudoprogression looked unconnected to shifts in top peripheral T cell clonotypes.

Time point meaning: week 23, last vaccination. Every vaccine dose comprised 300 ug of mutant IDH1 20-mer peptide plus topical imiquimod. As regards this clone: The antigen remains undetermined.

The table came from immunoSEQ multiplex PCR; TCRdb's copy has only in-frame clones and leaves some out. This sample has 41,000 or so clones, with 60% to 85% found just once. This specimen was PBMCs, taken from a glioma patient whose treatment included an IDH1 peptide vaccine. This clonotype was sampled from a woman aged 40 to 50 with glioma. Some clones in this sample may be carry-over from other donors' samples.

As DNA, the CDR3 is TGTGCCAGCAGTCCCCGACAGGGTTACCGAAATGAGCAGTTCTTC. Amino acid sequence: CASSPRQGYRNEQFF. The rearrangement joins TRBV27 to TRBJ2-1; TRBD1 aligns across 7 bases. The CDR3 covers 15 residues. V shed 5 bases and J 7 bases; nucleotides not matched to a gene: 11. Germline CDR1 is MNHEY and CDR2 is SMNVEV (reference sequence).